This note documents a single T cell receptor beta chain sequence. Its specificity is not known. The data were obtained in a study of OX40 agonist ivuxolimab in advanced cancers. Study-wide background: The patients got ivuxolimab, which is an agonistic anti-OX40 (CD134) antibody.

The CDR3 has 16 residues. In germline, CDR1 is MGHRA, CDR2 YSYEKL. V lost 2 bases to trimming and J lost 4 bases; unmatched junction nucleotides: 10. Generated by immunoSEQ multiplex PCR, the TCRdb table keeps only in-frame clones and is missing some. The repertoire includes about 36,000 clones, about 78% of them detected once, and 21% sits in the top ten. The investigators sampled blood at baseline, at cycle 4 day 1, and at cycle 7 day 1. Study-wide points: Expanded clones were, on average, more numerous in CD8+ T cells than in CD4+.

Sequencing used CD4+ or CD8+ T cells sorted from blood, obtained in a trial of the OX40 agonist ivuxolimab. V gene TRBV4-1 combines with J gene TRBJ2-5; TRBD1 aligns across 7 bases. The clonotype was recovered from an adult with an advanced solid tumor such as melanoma, head and neck, liver or kidney cancer. CDR3: CASSQQFDRVVETQYF. The CDR3 DNA follows: TGCGCCAGCAGCCAACAATTCGACAGGGTGGTAGAGACCCAGTACTTC.